The 17 T cell receptor beta chains below were found in one sample sequenced in a study of blood T cell repertoires in COVID-19. Repertoires were generated with immunoSEQ multiplex PCR, while TCRdb's copy carries only in-frame clones and drops some. The sample has a few hundred thousand clones, around 85% seen once. Source material: PBMCs or T cells enriched from blood (not recorded which). The receptor set was obtained from a woman aged 60-70 years who had recovered from COVID-19.

This clone was seen just once. The chain carries TRBV3-1 (or the pseudogene TRBV3-2) and TRBJ2-3, with TRBD2 identical over 11 bases. CDR3 size: 17 residues. Germline CDR1 LGHDT, CDR2 YNNKEL (reference sequence). J gave up 3 bases and V 2 bases, and 7 bases lay outside the gene matches. CDR3 nucleotide sequence: TGTGCCAGCAGCCAACATGGGCTAGCGGGGGGAACAGATACGCAGTATTTT. Protein product: CASSQHGLAGGTDTQYF.

This chain connects TRBV6-5 to TRBJ2-7; D ambiguous. Germline CDR1 and CDR2: MNHEY and SVGAGI. V was trimmed by 2 bases and J by 3 bases, leaving 11 bases between them. The CDR3 is 14 residues long. CDR3 sequence reads: CASSYPQTFYEQYF. As DNA, the CDR3 is TGTGCCAGCAGTTACCCCCAGACATTCTACGAGCAGTACTTC.

In this sample, this clone turned up once. The rearrangement links TRBV5-4 to TRBJ2-3; no clear D. The CDR3 covers 13 residues. Trimming cost V 4 bases and J 2 bases, with 8 bases left between them. The V gene's germline CDR1 is SGHNT and CDR2 YYREEE (reference sequence). The CDR3 nucleotides are TGTGCCAGCAGCCAAACACCCACAGATACGCAGTATTTT. Protein: CASSQTPTDTQYF.

To note about this clone: Other DNA sequences in the same sample also yield this CDR3. This chain connects TRBV4-1 to TRBJ1-2, with D possibly TRBD1 on 6 matching bases. The CDR3 covers 14 residues. V gave up 1 base and J gave up 2 bases, with 8 bases separating them. The V gene's germline CDR1 is MGHRA and CDR2 YSYEKL. CDR3 sequence (DNA): TGCGCCAGCAGCCAAGGGACAGTAAACTATGGCTACACCTTC. This translates into CASSQGTVNYGYTF.

The chain is built from TRBV29-1 and TRBJ2-3; tentatively, D is TRBD1 (6 bases). This CDR3 is 14 amino acids long. Germline V gene sequence: CDR1 SQVTM, CDR2 ANQGSEA. V gave up 0 bases and J gave up 5 bases, with 12 bases separating them. The chain's CDR3 is CSVEDPGRGDTQYF. The CDR3 bases are TGCAGCGTTGAAGATCCCGGCAGGGGAGATACGCAGTATTTT.

The gene calls are TRBV7-2 and TRBJ2-6; D might be TRBD1 (6 bases). V was clipped by 3 bases and J by 4 bases, with 10 bases between them. The CDR3 covers 15 residues. From germline, CDR1 is SGHTA and CDR2 FQGNSA. This chain's CDR3 is CASSLGHLGANVLTF. CDR3 nucleotide sequence: TGTGCCAGCAGCTTGGGACATTTAGGGGCCAACGTCCTGACTTTC.

CDR3 sequence (DNA): TGTGCCAGCAGCTTAGATCCCACTGAAGAGACCCAGTACTTC. Translating gives CASSLDPTEETQYF. The rearrangement uses TRBV7-2 and TRBJ2-5; D is uncertain. The CDR3 spans 14 residues. Germline lookup yields CDR1 SGHTA and CDR2 FQGNSA. V lost 1 base, J lost 3 bases, and 9 bases lay in between.

The genes are TRBV10-3 and TRBJ2-3; TRBD1 matches at 7 bases. Germline CDR1 is ENHRY and CDR2 is SYGVKD. The CDR3 consists of 15 residues. V lost 4 bases to trimming and J lost 0 bases; unmatched junction nucleotides: 4. The CDR3 DNA reads as TGTGCCATCAGTGTCACGGACAGGAGCACAGATACGCAGTATTTT. Its protein product is CAISVTDRSTDTQYF.

This chain uses TRBV11-3 with TRBJ2-7; 12 nucleotides match TRBD2. J gave up 4 bases and V 5 bases, and 9 bases lay outside the gene matches. The germline gives CDR1 SGHNT, CDR2 YENEEA. The CDR3 is 16 residues long. The CDR3 is CASSENLAGGMYEQYF. In DNA, the CDR3 is TGTGCCAGCAGCGAAAACCTAGCGGGGGGGATGTACGAGCAGTACTTC.

The chain employs TRBV5-1 and TRBJ2-2, with 11 nucleotides matching TRBD1. Germline V gene sequence: CDR1 SGHRS, CDR2 YFSETQ. V shed 3 bases, J shed 5 bases, and the junction held 6 bases outside the gene matches. The CDR3 totals 16 residues. CDR3 DNA sequence: TGCGCCAGCAGCTCCCCGGGACAGGGGGAGACCGGGGAGCTGTTTTTT. Translated, it gives CASSSPGQGETGELFF.

V and J are TRBV10-3 and TRBJ2-5, with 8 bases lining up with TRBD2. This CDR3 region has 14 residues. Germline V gene sequence: CDR1 ENHRY, CDR2 SYGVKD. Trimming removed 6 bases from V and 5 bases from J; junction bases left unmatched: 8. The CDR3 protein is CAISVSGDGETQYF. The CDR3 nucleotides are TGTGCCATCAGCGTTAGCGGGGATGGGGAGACCCAGTACTTC.

The J gene is TRBJ1-1, the V gene TRBV2; possibly TRBD1 for D (5 bases). V was pared by 5 bases and J by 6 bases, with 13 bases between. This CDR3 contains 13 residues. CDR1 is SNHLY and CDR2 is FYNNEI in the germline V gene. CDR3 coding DNA: TGTGCCAGCAGTCCCAGGGTCTTTGCTGAAGCTTTCTTT. This codes for CASSPRVFAEAFF.

V usage is TRBV2 and J usage is TRBJ1-4; 10 positions match TRBD1. Unmatched junction bases numbered 4, after V lost 4 bases and J lost 5 bases. Looked up from germline, CDR1 is SNHLY and CDR2 is FYNNEI. This CDR3 has 15 amino acids. The CDR3: CASSGVDRGNEKLFF. The DNA for the CDR3 is TGTGCCAGCAGTGGAGTGGACAGGGGGAATGAAAAACTGTTTTTT.

This clone is a singleton in its sample. J is TRBJ1-1 and V is TRBV5-1; possible D gene TRBD1, 5 bases. V was trimmed by 0 bases and J by 4 bases, leaving 13 bases between them. The CDR3 runs 15 residues. Looked up from germline, CDR1 is SGHRS and CDR2 is YFSETQ. CDR3: CASSLGGRRGTEAFF. The CDR3 nucleotides are TGCGCCAGCAGCTTGGGTGGCAGGAGGGGCACTGAAGCTTTCTTT.

V gene TRBV24-1 combines with J gene TRBJ1-3; D is unclear. This CDR3 comprises 11 residues. V lost 6 bases, J lost 7 bases, and 6 bases lay in between. CDR1 and CDR2 from the germline V gene are KGHDR and SFDVKD. In nucleotides, the CDR3 is TGTGCCACCAGTTATGAGAACACCATATATTTT. Translated: CATSYENTIYF.

This clone was seen just once. This chain joins TRBV6-5 and TRBJ1-1, with D perhaps TRBD1 (5 bases). V was clipped by 5 bases and J by 3 bases, with 16 bases between them. Germline CDR1 and CDR2: MNHEY and SVGAGI. The CDR3 contains 15 residues. As DNA, the CDR3 is TGTGCCAGCAGTCCCCCCCCGCTCAGGGACACTGAAGCTTTCTTT. This encodes CASSPPPLRDTEAFF.

V usage is TRBV6-5 and J usage is TRBJ1-2; no definite D call. V was shortened by 6 bases and J by 8 bases, with 16 bases between the two germline ends. CDR3 length: 13 amino acids. Germline V CDR1 and CDR2: MNHEY, SVGAGI. CDR3 protein: CASRPVPLWGYTF. CDR3 DNA: TGTGCCAGCAGACCGGTCCCGCTATGGGGCTACACCTTC.